The 16 T cell receptor beta chains given below trace back to one sample, sequenced in a study of T cells expressing NK-cell markers. Each CDR3 protein gets one entry in TCRdb, which reprocessed the 5' RACE reads and gives no DNA. The sample totals some 140,000 distinct CDR3 sequences. What was sequenced was blood T cells: a sorted CD56 or NKG2C T cell subset, CD4+ or CD8+ T cells, or bulk PBMC T cells (not recorded which). The receptors stem from a woman in her 50s in good health.

V usage is TRBV5-6 and J usage is TRBJ1-1. Germline CDR1 reads SGHDT; CDR2 reads YYEEEE. This CDR3 comprises 12 residues. CDR3 sequence: CASSQMNTEAFF.

This chain connects TRBV7-8 to TRBJ2-1; TCRdb outputs TRBD1, but without DNA this stays unchecked. This CDR3 is built from 14 residues. Germline-derived CDR1 and CDR2 are SGHVS and FQNEAQ. CDR3 loop: CASSPRRGHNEQFF.

The chain employs TRBV2 and TRBJ2-1; TCRdb's D call, TRBD1, is unchecked because there is no DNA. Germline CDR1 reads SNHLY; CDR2 reads FYNNEI. There are 13 residues in the CDR3. This chain's CDR3 is CADGADQYNEQFF.

The chain links TRBV5-1 to TRBJ1-5. The CDR3 spans 13 residues. Germline V gives CDR1 SGHRS, CDR2 YFSETQ. The CDR3 sequence is CASSLDGYQPQHF.

J is TRBJ2-1 and V is TRBV11-2; TCRdb proposes TRBD2, but this gene call is untestable without DNA. This CDR3 comprises 13 residues. Germline CDR1 reads SGHAT; CDR2 reads FQNNGV. CDR3 sequence reads: CAIGTSGHNEQFF. Filled out from reference TRBV11-2 and TRBJ2-1, the complete variable domain reads EAGVAQSPRYKIIEKRQSVAFWCNPISGHATLYWYQQILGQGPKLLIQFQNNGVVDDSQLPKDRFSAERLKGVDSTLKIQPAKLEDSAVYLCAIGTSGHNEQFFGPGTRLTVL.

The chain combines TRBV27 with TRBJ2-3; absent DNA, TCRdb's TRBD2 call cannot be checked. The CDR3 is made up of 16 amino acids. Germline CDR1 is MNHEY and CDR2 is SMNVEV (reference sequence). The CDR3 is CASSPLSGIHTDTQYF.

This chain connects TRBV19 to TRBJ2-1; the D call of TRBD2 rests on TCRdb alone, since no DNA is present to check it. CDR1 is LNHDA, CDR2 SQIVND, per germline (reference sequence). The CDR3 consists of 13 residues. CDR3 region: CASSLDPYNEQFF.

V and J are TRBV5-1 and TRBJ2-1; TCRdb lists TRBD2, though no DNA is available to test this call. The CDR3 covers 18 residues. Per germline, CDR1 SGHRS and CDR2 YFSETQ. The CDR3 loop is CASSLKWAGEISYNEQFF.

CDR3: CASSQERPSHGELFF. The rearrangement links TRBV4-2 to TRBJ2-2; TCRdb's D call, TRBD2, is unchecked because there is no DNA. CDR3 length: 15 amino acids. CDR1 LGHNA and CDR2 YNFKEQ come from the germline V gene.

V usage is TRBV3-1 and J usage is TRBJ2-3. The CDR3 covers 15 residues. The germline gives CDR1 LGHDT, CDR2 YNNKEL (reference sequence). The CDR3 is CASSQVLTRADTQYF.

The chain joins TRBV12-3 or TRBV12-4 to TRBJ2-7. The CDR3 extends over 14 amino acids. The CDR3 here is CASNLSGPRSEQYF.

CDR3 sequence: CASSLDRDSYNYGYTF. V is TRBV11-2 and J is TRBJ1-2; TCRdb selects TRBD1, and the lack of DNA leaves this call unchecked. The CDR3 sequence is 16 residues long. Germline assignment: CDR1 SGHAT and CDR2 FQNNGV. Full variable domain (rest looked up from reference TRBV11-2 and TRBJ1-2): EAGVAQSPRYKIIEKRQSVAFWCNPISGHATLYWYQQILGQGPKLLIQFQNNGVVDDSQLPKDRFSAERLKGVDSTLKIQPAKLEDSAVYLCASSLDRDSYNYGYTFGSGTRLTVV.

The chain employs TRBV28 and TRBJ2-1; without DNA, the TCRdb call of TRBD2 cannot be checked. This CDR3 is built from 15 residues. Germline loops: CDR1 MDHEN, CDR2 SYDVKM. The CDR3 here is CASSPDRALADEQFF.

The chain combines TRBV12-3 or TRBV12-4 with TRBJ2-1; the TCRdb call, TRBD1, lacks DNA for checking. This CDR3 is 15 amino acids long. The CDR3 here is CASSSDRGANNEQFF.

V usage is TRBV29-1 and J usage is TRBJ2-1; the TCRdb call, TRBD2, lacks DNA for checking. This CDR3 has 15 residues. The germline V gene encodes CDR1 SQVTM and CDR2 ANQGSEA. The CDR3 is CSVTSPGLAPDELFF.

The genes are TRBV4-2 and TRBJ2-5; the D call from TCRdb, TRBD1, cannot be confirmed without DNA. The CDR3 totals 16 residues. CDR1 and CDR2 (germline): LGHNA, YNFKEQ. CDR3: CASSQGGEWSQETQYF.